Each of the 10 T cell receptor beta chains below was sequenced from the same sample in a study of graft-versus-host responses after intestinal transplantation. Only in-frame clones appear in the TCRdb table, and some are missing; sequencing was by immunoSEQ multiplex PCR. This sample has 20,000 to 30,000 clones, with about 39% found just once. Specimen: alloreactive CD4+ T cells from a mixed lymphocyte reaction culture, collected before intestinal transplant. Subset in this sample: CFSE-low proliferating T cells sorted from approximately six-day pre-transplant mixed lymphocyte reaction (GvH or HvG direction). The source of these receptors is a human patient who received an intestinal transplant.

This clone was detected a few times. The chain recombines TRBV5-1 with TRBJ1-3; weak D call: TRBD1 (5 bases). CDR1 and CDR2 from the germline V gene are SGHRS and YFSETQ. The CDR3 sequence is 14 residues long. V was shortened by 3 bases and J by 0 bases, with 7 bases between the two germline ends. CDR3 region: CASSWGGSGNTIYF. The CDR3 DNA reads as TGCGCCAGCAGCTGGGGCGGCTCTGGAAACACCATATATTTT.

The chain couples TRBV7-2 to TRBJ2-1; 8 nucleotides match TRBD2. The CDR3 consists of 15 residues. J was trimmed by 7 bases and V by 1 base; bases with no gene match: 6. CDR1 and CDR2 from the germline V gene are SGHTA and FQGNSA. DNA for the CDR3: TGTGCCAGCAGCTTAGAAACGGGGGGGCCGAATGAGCAGTTCTTC. Encoded protein: CASSLETGGPNEQFF.

The chain links TRBV7-9 to TRBJ1-1; D not certain. Germline V CDR1 and CDR2: SEHNR, FQNEAQ (reference sequence). Trimming stripped 5 bases from V and 6 bases from J, with 7 bases between. The CDR3 runs 11 residues. CDR3 in DNA: TGTGCCAGCAGCCGTTCGGCTGAAGCTTTCTTT. Its translation is CASSRSAEAFF.

This clone was detected only a few times. The chain uses TRBV7-9 and TRBJ1-1; 7 bases match TRBD1. V lost 3 bases, J lost 1 base, and 8 bases stayed unmatched. Germline V lookup: CDR1 SEHNR, CDR2 FQNEAQ (reference sequence). The CDR3 covers 16 residues. The CDR3 protein is CASSLGVNRGNTEAFF. The CDR3 DNA is TGTGCCAGCAGCTTGGGGGTAAACAGGGGGAACACTGAAGCTTTCTTT.

CDR3 nucleotides: TGTGCCAGCAGCCAACTTTATGGGGGGGATGGGGCTCAGCCCCAGCATTTT. Translated, it gives CASSQLYGGDGAQPQHF. V and J are TRBV4-2 and TRBJ1-5, with D possibly matching TRBD1 (5 bases). The CDR3 consists of 17 residues. The germline V gene encodes CDR1 LGHNA and CDR2 YNFKEQ. V was trimmed by 2 bases and J by 6 bases, leaving 20 bases between them.

The chain links TRBV5-4 to TRBJ1-5; D remains unclear. Trimming took 9 bases from V and 6 from J, leaving 16 bases between them. The CDR3 loop spans 13 amino acids. Germline-derived CDR1 and CDR2 are SGHNT and YYREEE (reference sequence). The CDR3 spells CATANGVLQPQHF. CDR3 sequence (DNA): TGTGCCACTGCGAACGGGGTTCTTCAGCCCCAGCATTTT.

By its share, this clone is medium-sized. The chain is built from TRBV6-1 and TRBJ1-2; D unclear. Germline CDR1 MNHNS, CDR2 SASEGT. The V gene lost 4 bases and the J gene lost 4 bases, with 10 bases spanning the gap. The CDR3 has 13 amino acids. CDR3 in DNA: TGTGCCAGCAGTGGCTTACCGGGCTATGGCTACACCTTC. This sequence encodes CASSGLPGYGYTF.

This clone was detected a few times. This sequence joins TRBV5-1 and TRBJ2-1; 12 nucleotides align to TRBD2. V shed 3 bases, J shed 3 bases, and the junction held 4 bases outside the gene matches. The germline gives CDR1 SGHRS, CDR2 YFSETQ. CDR3 length: 16 residues. This CDR3 reads CASSSLTSGSYNEQFF. In nucleotides, the CDR3 is TGCGCCAGCAGCTCATTGACTAGCGGGAGCTACAATGAGCAGTTCTTC. The full variable domain, with the rest looked up from reference TRBV5-1 and TRBJ2-1, is KAGVTQTPRYLIKTRGQQVTLSCSPISGHRSVSWYQQTPGQGLQFLFEYFSETQRNKGNFPGRFSGRQFSNSRSEMNVSTLELGDSALYLCASSSLTSGSYNEQFFGPGTRLTVL.

The sample holds a few counts of this clone. The genes are TRBV7-2 and TRBJ2-3, with D uncertain. Trimming pared 3 bases from V and 0 bases from J, leaving 7 bases between. The CDR3 consists of 14 residues. In germline, CDR1 is SGHTA, CDR2 FQGNSA. Here the CDR3 DNA reads TGTGCCAGCAGCTTTTCTATTAGCACAGATACGCAGTATTTT. Its translation is CASSFSISTDTQYF.

This clone showed up just a few times. This chain's CDR3 is CASSLGTAPNTEAFF. The CDR3 region has the DNA TGTGCCAGCAGCTTAGGGACAGCCCCGAACACTGAAGCTTTCTTT. This chain connects TRBV11-3 to TRBJ1-1; D perhaps matches TRBD1 (6 bases). CDR1 and CDR2 from the germline V gene are SGHNT and YENEEA. CDR3 length equals 15 residues. V was cut by 1 base and J by 1 base, with 10 bases left in between.